A selection of T cell receptor beta chains follows, all from one sample in a study of blood T cell repertoires in COVID-19. Using immunoSEQ multiplex PCR, the repertoire was profiled, and TCRdb retains in-frame clones only, with some absent. Among over 200,000 clones listed, around 90% were seen once. The specimen sequenced was PBMCs or T cells enriched from blood (not recorded which). Every receptor here comes from a man aged 30-40 years who had recovered from COVID-19. The CDR3 runs from the conserved cysteine through the conserved F or W. The D gene is left open where the match is weak. Where a row states a size, it is once, few, many or the class of an expanded clone; other rows omit it.

cdr3_nt cdr3_aa j_call clone_size d_call v_call
TGTGCCAGCTCACCACGGGTTCAGGGTTCTGAAGCTTTCTTT CASSPRVQGSEAFF TRBJ1-1 . . TRBV18
TGCAGTGCTAGTCCGGGATCGGATCAGCCCCAGCATTTT CSASPGSDQPQHF TRBJ1-5 . . TRBV20-1
TGCAGCGTTGAAAACCCTTCGCCGAGAGCAGAAGCTTTCTTT CSVENPSPRAEAFF TRBJ1-1 . . TRBV29-1
TGTGCCAGCAGTGAAAGGGAGAAGGGGGAGCTGTTTTTT CASSEREKGELFF TRBJ2-2 . . TRBV2
TGTGCCAGCAGCCCAGCGGGGGGTGGAGAGACCCAGTACTTC CASSPAGGGETQYF TRBJ2-5 . TRBD2 TRBV3-1/TRBV3-2
TGTGCCAGCCAGGAGAGGGGGGGCGGACAGCCCCAGCATTTT CASQERGGGQPQHF TRBJ1-5 . . TRBV6-5
TGTGCCATCGGGACAGGCTCTGGAAACACCATATATTTT CAIGTGSGNTIYF TRBJ1-3 . TRBD1 TRBV6-5
TGTGCCAGCAGCCAAGCCTGGACTAGCTCCTACGAGCAGTACTTC CASSQAWTSSYEQYF TRBJ2-7 . TRBD2 TRBV3-1/TRBV3-2
TGTGCCAGCAAAGGGTCCGCGGGGGGGAACTATGGCTACACCTTC CASKGSAGGNYGYTF TRBJ1-2 . . TRBV28
TGTGCCAGCAGCTTTTATCGGGGGGCTCGGGAAAAACTGTTTTTT CASSFYRGAREKLFF TRBJ1-4 . . TRBV27
TGTGCCAGCGGGACAGGGGGCTACGAGCAGTACTTC CASGTGGYEQYF TRBJ2-7 . TRBD1 TRBV3-1/TRBV3-2
TGTGCCAGCAGCCAAGATGGGAGCGGGAGGGCCTTTAAAAACGAGCAGTACTTC CASSQDGSGRAFKNEQYF TRBJ2-7 . TRBD2 TRBV3-1/TRBV3-2
TGTGCCAGCAGCGGCAACAGGGTGCCTAACTATGGCTACACCTTC CASSGNRVPNYGYTF TRBJ1-2 . . TRBV11-2
TGTGCCAGCTCACCCGGACTAGCGGGAGATGGCCCGACCTACGAGCAGTACTTC CASSPGLAGDGPTYEQYF TRBJ2-7 once TRBD2 TRBV18
TGTGCCAGCAGCGGGGGTTCGGTCCCCTACAATGAGCAGTTCTTC CASSGGSVPYNEQFF TRBJ2-1 . . TRBV27
TGCAGCTTCTTGACAGGGGATGGCTACACCTTC CSFLTGDGYTF TRBJ1-2 . TRBD1 TRBV29-1
TGCGCCAGCAGCCATGGGGGCTCCACCGGGGAGCTGTTTTTT CASSHGGSTGELFF TRBJ2-2 once . TRBV10-1
TGCGCCAGCAGCTTGGGCGGGGACGGACAGCCCCAGCATTTT CASSLGGDGQPQHF TRBJ1-5 . . TRBV5-1
TGTGCCAGCAGCCAAGGCCGAGGGGGCCTTAACACTGAAGCTTTCTTT CASSQGRGGLNTEAFF TRBJ1-1 . TRBD1 TRBV3-1/TRBV3-2
TGTGCCAGCTCACCTTTAGGGGGCGGCGACGAGCAGTACTTC CASSPLGGGDEQYF TRBJ2-7 . TRBD1 TRBV18
TGTGCCAGCAGCCTTCCTCGACTAGCGGCCTACGAGCAGTACTTC CASSLPRLAAYEQYF TRBJ2-7 . TRBD2 TRBV7-2
TGTGCCAGCAGCTTATTTGGACAGGGGTTTTCACCCCTCCACTTT CASSLFGQGFSPLHF TRBJ1-6 . TRBD1 TRBV7-9
TGCGCCAGCAGTAATTCCCCGGGACAGAGTAAATACTTC CASSNSPGQSKYF TRBJ2-5 . TRBD1 TRBV10-1
TGTGCCAGCAGCCAAGATCTGCCGGCCTTGGGAGCTGCTAATGAAAAACTGTTTTTT CASSQDLPALGAANEKLFF TRBJ1-4 . . TRBV3-1/TRBV3-2
TGTGCCAGCAGGCGACAGAGTTCTGGAAACACCATATATTTT CASRRQSSGNTIYF TRBJ1-3 . . TRBV6-5
TGTGCCTGGAAACCTGGGGCAGGGGGTTTATATGGCTACACCTTC CAWKPGAGGLYGYTF TRBJ1-2 few TRBD1 TRBV30
TGTGCCAGCAGCTCGCAGAATGAGCAGTTCTTC CASSSQNEQFF TRBJ2-1 . . TRBV7-9
TGTGCCAGCAGTCCAGGGCCCCAAGAGGAGACCCAGTACTTC CASSPGPQEETQYF TRBJ2-5 . . TRBV6-5
TGTGCCAGCAACTTAGGGAGTTACTACGAGCAGTACTTC CASNLGSYYEQYF TRBJ2-7 . . TRBV6-5
TGCGCCAGCAGCTCCAGGGGGTCCGGAAACACCATATATTTT CASSSRGSGNTIYF TRBJ1-3 . TRBD1 TRBV5-1
TGCGCCAGCAGCTGGGGGACAGAATCCTACGAGCAGTACTTC CASSWGTESYEQYF TRBJ2-7 . TRBD1 TRBV5-1
TGTGCCAGCAGCTGGCCGGGACTCCAAAACTATGGCTACACCTTC CASSWPGLQNYGYTF TRBJ1-2 few . TRBV7-2
TGTGCCAGCAGCCCCGGACTAGCGGGGGGGCGTATCACAGATACGCAGTATTTT CASSPGLAGGRITDTQYF TRBJ2-3 . TRBD2 TRBV3-1/TRBV3-2
TGTGCCAGCAAAAACAGGGGGCGAGAGACCCAGTACTTC CASKNRGRETQYF TRBJ2-5 . TRBD1 TRBV12-3/TRBV12-4
TGTGCCAGCAGTGACAGGGGCGAGCAGTACTTC CASSDRGEQYF TRBJ2-7 . . TRBV2
TGTGCCAGCAGTCCCGACAGCTTTGGAACTGAAGCTTTCTTT CASSPDSFGTEAFF TRBJ1-1 . . TRBV3-1/TRBV3-2
TGTGCCAGCACCTATCGGGGGGACTATGGCTACACCTTC CASTYRGDYGYTF TRBJ1-2 . . TRBV6-5
TGTGCCAGCAGGACAGGGGGCATTAACTATGGCTACACCTTC CASRTGGINYGYTF TRBJ1-2 . TRBD1 TRBV5-4
TGTGCCAGCACCGTGACAGGGGGTACTGAAGCTTTCTTT CASTVTGGTEAFF TRBJ1-1 . TRBD1 TRBV28
TGCGCCAGCAGCCGCCCTACGCTACCACGCCGACAGGGTGTTGGCTACACCTTC CASSRPTLPRRQGVGYTF TRBJ1-2 . TRBD1 TRBV4-1
TGTGCCACCAAGAGAAGACAGGGGGCTGTCGAGCAGTACTTC CATKRRQGAVEQYF TRBJ2-7 . TRBD1 TRBV27
TGTGCCACCCGAGGCGTCTACGAGCAGTACTTC CATRGVYEQYF TRBJ2-7 . . TRBV6-5
TGCGCCAGCAGCCAATATTTAACAGGGGTTGTTGAAAAACTGTTTTTT CASSQYLTGVVEKLFF TRBJ1-4 . TRBD1 TRBV4-1
TGTGCCAGCAGCCAGACTGTCCAGCCCCAGCATTTT CASSQTVQPQHF TRBJ1-5 . . TRBV7-8
TGTGCCTGGAGTCGTTCTATCCCGAACGATCTTTCACCCCTCCACTTT CAWSRSIPNDLSPLHF TRBJ1-6 once . TRBV30
TGTGCCAGCAGCCACACAGGGGTGAACACTGAAGCTTTCTTT CASSHTGVNTEAFF TRBJ1-1 . TRBD1 TRBV14
TGCGCCAGCAGTTCTTTTTACAGGGATCAAGCTAACTATGGCTACACCTTC CASSSFYRDQANYGYTF TRBJ1-2 . . TRBV5-1
TGTGCCAGCAGACCATCCACAGGGGACTTCGAGCAGTACTTC CASRPSTGDFEQYF TRBJ2-7 . . TRBV6-5
TGTGCCAGCAGCTTAGGGGGACTAGCTAATGAGCAGTTCTTC CASSLGGLANEQFF TRBJ2-1 once TRBD2 TRBV7-9
TGTGCCAGCAGAGCGACGGTTTCCTACGAGCAGTACTTC CASRATVSYEQYF TRBJ2-7 . . TRBV6-5
TGTGCCAGCTCACCAGAATGGACAGGGGTGGAGACCCAGTACTTC CASSPEWTGVETQYF TRBJ2-5 . TRBD1 TRBV18
TGTGCCAGCAGCTACCCACAAAGTGGACAGGGCCCGGGCACTGAAGCTTTCTTT CASSYPQSGQGPGTEAFF TRBJ1-1 . TRBD1 TRBV11-2
TGTGCCAGCAGGGGACAGGGGTGGTATGAAAAACTGTTTTTT CASRGQGWYEKLFF TRBJ1-4 . TRBD1 TRBV6-5
TGTGCCAGCAGCTTCGGTGGCGGGACAGGGGCCCTTTATGGCTACACCTTC CASSFGGGTGALYGYTF TRBJ1-2 once TRBD1 TRBV7-2
TGTGCCAGCGTCCGGGACTATGGCTACACCTTC CASVRDYGYTF TRBJ1-2 . . TRBV6-1
TGCAGCGTTGGGGAGGCCGGGGAGCTGTTTTTT CSVGEAGELFF TRBJ2-2 . . TRBV29-1
TGTGCCCAACACAGGATCCGATATGGCTACACCTTC CAQHRIRYGYTF TRBJ1-2 . . TRBV30
TGTGCCAGCAGTGTTGGACAGGGGGCCTATGGCTACACCTTC CASSVGQGAYGYTF TRBJ1-2 . TRBD1 TRBV2
TGTGCCAGCAGTTTTAATAACCAAGAGACCCAGTACTTC CASSFNNQETQYF TRBJ2-5 . . TRBV28